Listed below are T cell receptor beta chains from one sample, sequenced in a study of post-analysis software for immune sequencing data. TCRdb called the PCR reads again in MiXCR, with one record for every CDR3 protein. The sample contains about 760,000 distinct CDR3 sequences, roughly 29% of which appear only once. Sequencing was done on a sample of blood. These TCRs come from a girl aged 10 to 17 with multiple sclerosis. Both conserved end residues are part of each CDR3. Each record gives: CDR3 length, V gene, D gene, clone size, J gene, CDR3 protein, CDR3 DNA. The D gene is left open where the match is weak. Rows may omit the clone size; those that give it use once, few, many or a size class.

cdr3_length: 15; v_call: TRBV6-6; d_call: NA; clone_size: few; j_call: TRBJ2-1; cdr3_aa: CASSYSGTDYNEQFF; cdr3_nt: TGTGCCAGCAGTTACTCCGGGACTGATTACAATGAGCAGTTCTTC
cdr3_length: 15; v_call: TRBV10-2; d_call: NA; clone_size: NA; j_call: TRBJ1-1; cdr3_aa: CASSDPGRPGTEAFF; cdr3_nt: TGCGCCAGCAGCGATCCCGGGCGCCCGGGCACTGAAGCTTTCTTT
cdr3_length: 15; v_call: TRBV5-1; d_call: NA; clone_size: NA; j_call: TRBJ1-3; cdr3_aa: CASRSPFSEGNTIYF; cdr3_nt: TGCGCCAGCAGATCCCCATTCTCGGAGGGAAACACCATATATTTT
cdr3_length: 16; v_call: TRBV4-1; d_call: NA; clone_size: few; j_call: TRBJ1-5; cdr3_aa: CASSQDAGPLNQPQHF; cdr3_nt: TGCGCCAGCAGCCAAGATGCGGGGCCGCTAAATCAGCCCCAGCATTTT
cdr3_length: 15; v_call: TRBV6-2/TRBV6-3; d_call: NA; clone_size: few; j_call: TRBJ2-2; cdr3_aa: CATLPRGANTGELFF; cdr3_nt: TGTGCCACCTTACCCAGGGGGGCGAACACCGGGGAGCTGTTTTTT
cdr3_length: 14; v_call: TRBV20-1; d_call: NA; clone_size: once; j_call: TRBJ1-5; cdr3_aa: CSAQGRDFNQPQHF; cdr3_nt: TGCAGTGCCCAGGGACGGGATTTCAATCAGCCCCAGCATTTT
cdr3_length: 12; v_call: TRBV29-1; d_call: TRBD1; clone_size: NA; j_call: TRBJ2-7; cdr3_aa: CSVTRDRTEQYF; cdr3_nt: TGCAGCGTTACGAGGGACAGGACGGAGCAGTACTTC
cdr3_length: 15; v_call: TRBV11-2; d_call: NA; clone_size: few; j_call: TRBJ2-7; cdr3_aa: CASSRTGDLSYEQYF; cdr3_nt: TGTGCCAGCAGCCGAACGGGTGACCTCTCCTACGAGCAGTACTTC
cdr3_length: 14; v_call: TRBV27; d_call: NA; clone_size: few; j_call: TRBJ1-2; cdr3_aa: CASSLQSGGPSYTF; cdr3_nt: TGTGCCAGCAGTTTGCAGTCCGGAGGGCCCTCCTACACCTTC
cdr3_length: 15; v_call: TRBV4-2; d_call: NA; clone_size: NA; j_call: TRBJ1-5; cdr3_aa: CASSQKPYSNQPQHF; cdr3_nt: TGTGCCAGCAGCCAAAAACCTTATAGCAATCAGCCCCAGCATTTT
cdr3_length: 15; v_call: TRBV7-9; d_call: TRBD1; clone_size: few; j_call: TRBJ2-1; cdr3_aa: CASSDSLQGGNEQFF; cdr3_nt: TGTGCCAGCAGCGATTCACTACAGGGGGGCAATGAGCAGTTCTTC
cdr3_length: 13; v_call: TRBV29-1; d_call: NA; clone_size: few; j_call: TRBJ2-6; cdr3_aa: CSCHVSGANVLTF; cdr3_nt: TGCAGCTGTCACGTGTCGGGGGCCAACGTCCTGACTTTC
cdr3_length: 13; v_call: TRBV18; d_call: NA; clone_size: few; j_call: TRBJ1-1; cdr3_aa: CASSPLGNTEAFF; cdr3_nt: TGTGCCAGCTCACCGTTGGGCAACACTGAAGCTTTCTTT
cdr3_length: 16; v_call: TRBV9; d_call: NA; clone_size: few; j_call: TRBJ2-3; cdr3_aa: CASSVPAGGLGDTQYF; cdr3_nt: TGTGCCAGCAGTGTACCTGCCGGGGGGCTAGGGGATACGCAGTATTTT
cdr3_length: 16; v_call: TRBV4-3; d_call: NA; clone_size: NA; j_call: TRBJ1-6; cdr3_aa: CASSQDPGGSNSPLHF; cdr3_nt: TGCGCCAGCAGCCAAGATCCCGGGGGGAGTAATTCACCCCTCCACTTT
cdr3_length: 17; v_call: TRBV7-2; d_call: NA; clone_size: NA; j_call: TRBJ2-7; cdr3_aa: CASRTHGEGRSSYEQYF; cdr3_nt: TGTGCCAGCAGGACCCATGGAGAGGGAAGGAGCTCCTACGAGCAGTACTTC
cdr3_length: 16; v_call: TRBV6-2/TRBV6-3; d_call: TRBD1; clone_size: NA; j_call: TRBJ1-1; cdr3_aa: CASSSIRGQGASEAFF; cdr3_nt: TGTGCCAGCAGTTCAATAAGGGGACAGGGGGCATCTGAAGCTTTCTTT
cdr3_length: 14; v_call: TRBV6-4; d_call: NA; clone_size: few; j_call: TRBJ1-1; cdr3_aa: CASSEHKLQGEAFF; cdr3_nt: TGTGCCAGCAGTGAACATAAGTTACAGGGCGAAGCTTTCTTT
cdr3_length: 16; v_call: TRBV6-2/TRBV6-3; d_call: TRBD1; clone_size: NA; j_call: TRBJ2-3; cdr3_aa: CASSYRGQGATDTRYF; cdr3_nt: TGTGCCAGCAGTTACAGGGGACAGGGGGCCACAGATACGCGGTATTTT
cdr3_length: 15; v_call: TRBV5-1; d_call: NA; clone_size: NA; j_call: TRBJ2-7; cdr3_aa: CASSLLTPNSYEQYF; cdr3_nt: TGCGCCAGCAGCCTCCTTACCCCAAACTCCTACGAGCAGTACTTC
cdr3_length: 14; v_call: TRBV4-3; d_call: NA; clone_size: NA; j_call: TRBJ2-3; cdr3_aa: CASSQRQVEDTQYF; cdr3_nt: TGCGCCAGCAGCCAGAGGCAGGTCGAAGATACGCAGTATTTT
cdr3_length: 15; v_call: TRBV7-2; d_call: NA; clone_size: NA; j_call: TRBJ2-7; cdr3_aa: CASSLSQGEVYEQYF; cdr3_nt: TGTGCCAGCAGCCTCTCCCAGGGTGAGGTGTACGAGCAGTACTTC
cdr3_length: 16; v_call: TRBV20-1; d_call: TRBD2; clone_size: NA; j_call: TRBJ2-5; cdr3_aa: CSARGGAGTYQETQYF; cdr3_nt: TGCAGTGCTAGAGGCGGAGCGGGAACATACCAAGAGACCCAGTACTTC
cdr3_length: 15; v_call: TRBV12-3/TRBV12-4; d_call: TRBD2; clone_size: NA; j_call: TRBJ2-5; cdr3_aa: CASSPAGLGGETQYF; cdr3_nt: TGTGCCAGCAGTCCAGCGGGACTAGGAGGGGAGACCCAGTACTTC
cdr3_length: 13; v_call: TRBV7-2; d_call: NA; clone_size: few; j_call: TRBJ1-5; cdr3_aa: CASTLMADQPQHF; cdr3_nt: TGTGCCAGCACCCTCATGGCGGATCAGCCCCAGCATTTT
cdr3_length: 15; v_call: TRBV9; d_call: NA; clone_size: few; j_call: TRBJ2-3; cdr3_aa: CASSPNDNPTDTQYF; cdr3_nt: TGTGCCAGCAGCCCGAACGACAACCCCACAGATACGCAGTATTTT
cdr3_length: 16; v_call: TRBV28; d_call: TRBD2; clone_size: few; j_call: TRBJ2-3; cdr3_aa: CASSLSVQREAGTQYF; cdr3_nt: TGTGCCAGCAGTTTATCGGTACAGCGGGAGGCAGGGACGCAGTATTTT
cdr3_length: 11; v_call: TRBV29-1; d_call: NA; clone_size: many; j_call: TRBJ2-5; cdr3_aa: CSPWERETQYF; cdr3_nt: TGCAGCCCCTGGGAGAGGGAGACCCAGTACTTC
cdr3_length: 16; v_call: TRBV5-1; d_call: NA; clone_size: few; j_call: TRBJ1-1; cdr3_aa: CASSVQLNMGHTEAFF; cdr3_nt: TGCGCCAGCAGCGTCCAATTAAACATGGGGCACACTGAAGCTTTCTTT
cdr3_length: 14; v_call: TRBV5-1; d_call: NA; clone_size: NA; j_call: TRBJ2-4; cdr3_aa: CASSLTGAPNIQYF; cdr3_nt: TGCGCCAGCAGCTTGACGGGGGCCCCCAACATTCAGTACTTC
cdr3_length: 13; v_call: TRBV6-6; d_call: NA; clone_size: NA; j_call: TRBJ2-2; cdr3_aa: CASSYPGWGELFF; cdr3_nt: TGTGCCAGCAGTTACCCGGGGTGGGGGGAGCTGTTTTTT
cdr3_length: 15; v_call: TRBV7-2; d_call: NA; clone_size: few; j_call: TRBJ1-4; cdr3_aa: CASSLRPTSNEKLFF; cdr3_nt: TGTGCCAGCAGCCTACGACCCACCAGTAATGAAAAACTGTTTTTT
cdr3_length: 15; v_call: TRBV6-2/TRBV6-3; d_call: NA; clone_size: few; j_call: TRBJ2-7; cdr3_aa: CASTFWGPPTYEQYF; cdr3_nt: TGTGCCAGCACCTTCTGGGGCCCTCCTACCTACGAGCAGTACTTC
cdr3_length: 17; v_call: TRBV7-6; d_call: TRBD2; clone_size: NA; j_call: TRBJ2-1; cdr3_aa: CASSLRRGLAGYNEQFF; cdr3_nt: TGTGCCAGCAGCTTACGTAGAGGACTAGCGGGTTACAATGAGCAGTTCTTC
cdr3_length: 14; v_call: TRBV20-1; d_call: NA; clone_size: few; j_call: TRBJ1-5; cdr3_aa: CSASGQVANQPQHF; cdr3_nt: TGCAGTGCTAGCGGGCAGGTAGCCAATCAGCCCCAGCATTTT
cdr3_length: 15; v_call: TRBV28; d_call: NA; clone_size: NA; j_call: TRBJ2-5; cdr3_aa: CASSLGSGDQETQYF; cdr3_nt: TGTGCCAGCAGTTTAGGGTCGGGGGATCAAGAGACCCAGTACTTC
cdr3_length: 13; v_call: TRBV20-1; d_call: NA; clone_size: NA; j_call: TRBJ1-6; cdr3_aa: CSAMTDLYSPLHF; cdr3_nt: TGCAGTGCCATGACGGACCTCTACTCACCCCTCCACTTT
cdr3_length: 16; v_call: TRBV9; d_call: NA; clone_size: few; j_call: TRBJ2-2; cdr3_aa: CASSVGGAANTGELFF; cdr3_nt: TGTGCCAGCAGCGTAGGGGGGGCCGCGAACACCGGGGAGCTGTTTTTT
cdr3_length: 18; v_call: TRBV20-1; d_call: TRBD1; clone_size: NA; j_call: TRBJ2-1; cdr3_aa: CSASSLETPGTGNNEQFF; cdr3_nt: TGCAGTGCTTCGTCCCTAGAGACCCCCGGGACAGGGAACAATGAGCAGTTCTTC
cdr3_length: 15; v_call: TRBV7-2; d_call: TRBD1; clone_size: NA; j_call: TRBJ1-6; cdr3_aa: CASSLAGTASIALHF; cdr3_nt: TGTGCCAGCAGCTTAGCCGGGACAGCGTCGATTGCCCTCCACTTT
cdr3_length: 13; v_call: TRBV5-6; d_call: NA; clone_size: few; j_call: TRBJ2-1; cdr3_aa: CATSLAAYNEQFF; cdr3_nt: TGTGCCACCTCACTAGCCGCATACAATGAGCAGTTCTTC
cdr3_length: 14; v_call: TRBV11-2; d_call: NA; clone_size: few; j_call: TRBJ2-3; cdr3_aa: CASSFARNVDTQYF; cdr3_nt: TGTGCCAGCAGCTTCGCCAGGAACGTTGATACGCAGTATTTT
cdr3_length: 16; v_call: TRBV5-1; d_call: TRBD1; clone_size: few; j_call: TRBJ2-1; cdr3_aa: CASSLEGARSYNEQFF; cdr3_nt: TGCGCCAGCAGCTTGGAGGGGGCCCGCTCCTACAATGAGCAGTTCTTC
cdr3_length: 15; v_call: TRBV28; d_call: NA; clone_size: few; j_call: TRBJ2-1; cdr3_aa: CASSGYTSGRNEQFF; cdr3_nt: TGTGCCAGCAGCGGGTACACAAGCGGAAGGAATGAGCAGTTCTTC
cdr3_length: 14; v_call: TRBV7-8; d_call: TRBD2; clone_size: few; j_call: TRBJ2-7; cdr3_aa: CASSLMAGGYEQYF; cdr3_nt: TGTGCCAGCAGCTTAATGGCGGGGGGGTACGAGCAGTACTTC
cdr3_length: 13; v_call: TRBV5-1; d_call: NA; clone_size: few; j_call: TRBJ2-5; cdr3_aa: CASSEGGLETQYF; cdr3_nt: TGCGCCAGCAGCGAGGGGGGCTTGGAGACCCAGTACTTC
cdr3_length: 14; v_call: TRBV5-1; d_call: TRBD1; clone_size: NA; j_call: TRBJ2-7; cdr3_aa: CASSFVQGASEQYF; cdr3_nt: TGCGCCAGCAGCTTCGTACAGGGGGCTTCCGAGCAGTACTTC
cdr3_length: 15; v_call: TRBV12-3/TRBV12-4; d_call: NA; clone_size: NA; j_call: TRBJ1-5; cdr3_aa: CASSFWGLSYQPQHF; cdr3_nt: TGTGCCAGCAGTTTCTGGGGGCTGAGTTATCAGCCCCAGCATTTT
cdr3_length: 12; v_call: TRBV29-1; d_call: NA; clone_size: few; j_call: TRBJ1-2; cdr3_aa: CSVGGKDYGYTF; cdr3_nt: TGCAGCGTCGGGGGGAAGGACTATGGCTACACCTTC
cdr3_length: 16; v_call: TRBV4-3; d_call: NA; clone_size: few; j_call: TRBJ2-7; cdr3_aa: CASSQDTTATSYEQYF; cdr3_nt: TGCGCCAGCAGCCAAGATACGACGGCGACCTCCTACGAGCAGTACTTC
cdr3_length: 13; v_call: TRBV7-2; d_call: NA; clone_size: NA; j_call: TRBJ2-3; cdr3_aa: CASSPRWGDTQYF; cdr3_nt: TGTGCCAGCAGCCCGCGTTGGGGAGATACGCAGTATTTT
cdr3_length: 13; v_call: TRBV6-5; d_call: NA; clone_size: NA; j_call: TRBJ1-1; cdr3_aa: CASCRDGNTEAFF; cdr3_nt: TGTGCCAGCTGCCGGGACGGTAACACTGAAGCTTTCTTT
cdr3_length: 15; v_call: TRBV7-2; d_call: NA; clone_size: NA; j_call: TRBJ2-7; cdr3_aa: CASSLSRSPPYEQYF; cdr3_nt: TGTGCCAGCAGCTTAAGCAGGTCACCGCCCTACGAGCAGTACTTC
cdr3_length: 15; v_call: TRBV9; d_call: NA; clone_size: few; j_call: TRBJ2-7; cdr3_aa: CASSVGSRGWTEQYF; cdr3_nt: TGTGCCAGCAGCGTAGGCTCCCGTGGGTGGACCGAGCAGTACTTC
cdr3_length: 17; v_call: TRBV15; d_call: NA; clone_size: few; j_call: TRBJ2-2; cdr3_aa: CATSRGVLAHYTGELFF; cdr3_nt: TGTGCCACCAGCAGAGGAGTTTTGGCACACTACACCGGGGAGCTGTTTTTT